The source of this T cell receptor (beta chain) is a study of tissue T cells after allogeneic stem cell transplantation. About the research overall: Of the grafts for graft-versus-host disease patients, several were unmodified and three CD34-selected. Before transplant, recipient-origin PBMCs were collected in roughly five GVHD patients.

Survey-depth TCRbeta CDR3 sequencing reported V/J genes and productive frequencies. Measured with immunoSEQ multiplex PCR; TCRdb has only the in-frame clones, and not every one. The sample lists about 43,000 clones, around 90% seen once, with about 4% in the top ten. This clone occurred once. Its antigen remains unidentified. Study findings and constraints: Limitations included a small, clinically heterogeneous cohort and limited sampling depth.

The sequences come from blood, collected before transplantation. This TCR was sampled from a woman aged 40-75 years who later had graft-versus-host disease after an allogeneic stem cell transplant.

CDR3 amino acids: CASSLTTPPTGNPGNTIYF. CDR3 nucleotide sequence: TGTGCCAGCAGTTTAACTACCCCCCCTACAGGGAACCCCGGAAACACCATATATTTT. The chain uses TRBV27 and TRBJ1-3; tentative D call: TRBD1 (6 bases). Germline lookup yields CDR1 MNHEY and CDR2 SMNVEV (reference sequence). This CDR3 is built from 19 residues. V dropped 2 bases and J dropped 4 bases, with 24 bases sitting between them.